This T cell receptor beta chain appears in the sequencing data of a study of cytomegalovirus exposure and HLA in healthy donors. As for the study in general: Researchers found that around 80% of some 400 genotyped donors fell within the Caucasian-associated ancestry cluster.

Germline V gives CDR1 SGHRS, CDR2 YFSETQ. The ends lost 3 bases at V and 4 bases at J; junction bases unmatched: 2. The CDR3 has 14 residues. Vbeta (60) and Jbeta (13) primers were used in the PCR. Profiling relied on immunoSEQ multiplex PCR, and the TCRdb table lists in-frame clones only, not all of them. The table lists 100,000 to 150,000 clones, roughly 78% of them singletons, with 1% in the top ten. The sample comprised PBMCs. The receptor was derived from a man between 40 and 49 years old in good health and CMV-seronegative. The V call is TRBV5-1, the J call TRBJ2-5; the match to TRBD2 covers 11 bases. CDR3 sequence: CASSSGTSGETQYF. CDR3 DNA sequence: TGCGCCAGCAGCTCAGGGACTAGCGGAGAGACCCAGTACTTC. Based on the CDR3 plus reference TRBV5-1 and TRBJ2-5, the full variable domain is KAGVTQTPRYLIKTRGQQVTLSCSPISGHRSVSWYQQTPGQGLQFLFEYFSETQRNKGNFPGRFSGRQFSNSRSEMNVSTLELGDSALYLCASSSGTSGETQYFGPGTRLLVL.